Reported below is one TCR beta chain. Its specificity is not known. At one end the junction does not follow the germline gene, possibly because of a read error. Time point: pre-treatment sample, taken before nivolumab and TIL therapy. Most excised metastases sampled were pleural nodules or supraclavicular lymph nodes. The data were obtained in a study of TIL therapy for anti-PD-1-resistant metastatic lung cancer. The overall study: Median tumor PD-L1 proportion score was about 5.9%. Median tumor mutation burden was under 1.9 mutations per megabase.

This was the immunoSEQ v3 assay. Produced via immunoSEQ multiplex PCR; TCRdb's table is partial and in-frame only. The data contain approximately 27,000 clones, about two thirds of them seen just once; the ten biggest clones take up approximately 7.3%. Findings and limits, study-wide: Compared with baseline intratumoral T cells, expanded TIL cultures were more clonal and less diverse (approximately 6% vs 31%).

The receptor was isolated from a person aged 25 to 85 with non-small cell lung cancer. The source was tumor tissue, collected at baseline.

The CDR3 sequence is CASSLTQGTYEQYF. The CDR3 nucleotides are TGTGCCAGCAGCTTAACACAGGGTACCTACGAGCAGTACTTC. The V gene is TRBV5-3, the J gene TRBJ2-7; a possible D gene is TRBD1 (6 bases). TRBV5-3 is an open reading frame, and its role is uncertain. The CDR3 is 14 residues long.